The source of this T cell receptor beta chain is a study of T cell responses to AZD1222 COVID-19 vaccine. General study findings and limits: Repertoires were sampled only after the peak T cell response. Increased Spike-specific TCR breadth and depth were observed after two AZD1222 doses.

Using immunoSEQ multiplex PCR, the repertoire was profiled, and TCRdb retains in-frame clones only, with some absent. This table has tens of thousands of clones, 88% appearing once. To note about this clone: The antigen remains unidentified.

Second-dose timings of about 4 or about 12 weeks were pooled. The CDR3 is 15 residues long. The ends were cut back, 6 bases at V and 2 bases at J, with 13 bases in the middle. The germline V gene encodes CDR1 MNHEY and CDR2 SVGAGI. The J gene is TRBJ1-4, the V gene TRBV6-5; D is unresolved. The clonotype originates from an adult who received the AZD1222 COVID-19 vaccine. Sequenced material: peripheral blood, taken 28 days after the second AZD1222 dose. CDR3 residues: CASSPGVLTNEKLFF. The CDR3 DNA is TGTGCCAGCAGCCCGGGCGTGTTGACTAATGAAAAACTGTTTTTT.